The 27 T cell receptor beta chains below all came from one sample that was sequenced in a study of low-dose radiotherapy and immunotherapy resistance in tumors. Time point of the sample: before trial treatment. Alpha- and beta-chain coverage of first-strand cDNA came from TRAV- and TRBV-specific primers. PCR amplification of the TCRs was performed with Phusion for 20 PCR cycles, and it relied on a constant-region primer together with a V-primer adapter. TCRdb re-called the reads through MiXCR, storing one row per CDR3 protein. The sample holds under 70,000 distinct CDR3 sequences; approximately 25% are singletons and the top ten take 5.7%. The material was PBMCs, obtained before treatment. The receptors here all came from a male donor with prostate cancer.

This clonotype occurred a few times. The CDR3 region has the DNA TGCGCCAGCAGCTGGGGGACAGCCATGAACACTGAAGCTTTCTTT. Amino acid sequence: CASSWGTAMNTEAFF. The genes are TRBV5-1 and TRBJ1-1; 7 nucleotides agree with TRBD1. The germline gives CDR1 SGHRS, CDR2 YFSETQ. V lost 3 bases to trimming and J lost 0 bases; unmatched junction nucleotides: 5. CDR3 length: 15 residues.

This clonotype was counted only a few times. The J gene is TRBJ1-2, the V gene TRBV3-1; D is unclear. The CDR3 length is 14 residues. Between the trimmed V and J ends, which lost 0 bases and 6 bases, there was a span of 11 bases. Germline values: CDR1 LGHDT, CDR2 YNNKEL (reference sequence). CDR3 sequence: CASSQDPIGDGYTF. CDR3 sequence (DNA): TGTGCCAGCAGCCAAGATCCAATCGGGGATGGCTACACCTTC.

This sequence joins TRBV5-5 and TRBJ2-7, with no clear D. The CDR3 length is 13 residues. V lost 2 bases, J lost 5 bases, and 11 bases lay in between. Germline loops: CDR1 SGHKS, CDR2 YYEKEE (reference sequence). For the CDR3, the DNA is TGTGCCAGCAGCTTAAGGCCTTCCCACGAGCAGTACTTC. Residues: CASSLRPSHEQYF.

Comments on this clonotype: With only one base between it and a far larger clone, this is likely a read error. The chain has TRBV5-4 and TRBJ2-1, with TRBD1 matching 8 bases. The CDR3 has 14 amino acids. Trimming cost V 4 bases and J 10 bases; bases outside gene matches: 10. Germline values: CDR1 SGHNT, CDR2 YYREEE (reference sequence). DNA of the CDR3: TGTGCCAGCAGCACCGGGACAGGTCTCTACGAGCAGTTCTTC. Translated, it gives CASSTGTGLYEQFF.

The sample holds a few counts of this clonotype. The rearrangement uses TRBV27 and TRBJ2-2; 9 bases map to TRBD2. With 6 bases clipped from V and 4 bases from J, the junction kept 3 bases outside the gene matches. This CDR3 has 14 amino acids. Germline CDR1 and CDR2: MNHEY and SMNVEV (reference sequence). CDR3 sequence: CASRSGRSTGELFF. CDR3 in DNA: TGTGCCAGCAGGAGCGGGAGGAGCACCGGGGAGCTGTTTTTT.

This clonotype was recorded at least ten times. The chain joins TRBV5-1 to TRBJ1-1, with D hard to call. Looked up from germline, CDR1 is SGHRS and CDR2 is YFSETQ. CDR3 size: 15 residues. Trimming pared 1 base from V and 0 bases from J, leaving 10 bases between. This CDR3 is CASSLLSDLNTEAFF. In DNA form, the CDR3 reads TGCGCCAGCAGCTTGTTGTCGGACCTGAACACTGAAGCTTTCTTT.

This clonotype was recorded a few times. Written as DNA, the CDR3 is TGCAGCGTAGCTAGCGGGTCCCACTCCTACGAGCAGTACTTC. This sequence encodes CSVASGSHSYEQYF. This rearrangement joins TRBV29-1 to TRBJ2-7; 8 bases are a match to TRBD2. The J segment lost 0 bases and the V segment lost 6 bases, leaving 7 bases of the junction unmatched. The V gene's germline CDR1 is SQVTM and CDR2 ANQGSEA. CDR3 length: 14 amino acids.

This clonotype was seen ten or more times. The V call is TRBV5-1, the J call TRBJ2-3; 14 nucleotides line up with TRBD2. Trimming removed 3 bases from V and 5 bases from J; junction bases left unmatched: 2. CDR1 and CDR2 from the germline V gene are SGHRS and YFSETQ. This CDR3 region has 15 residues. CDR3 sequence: CASSSGLAGVDTQYF. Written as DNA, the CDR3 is TGCGCCAGCAGCTCGGGACTAGCGGGAGTAGATACGCAGTATTTT. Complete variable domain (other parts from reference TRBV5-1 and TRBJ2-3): KAGVTQTPRYLIKTRGQQVTLSCSPISGHRSVSWYQQTPGQGLQFLFEYFSETQRNKGNFPGRFSGRQFSNSRSEMNVSTLELGDSALYLCASSSGLAGVDTQYFGPGTRLTVL.

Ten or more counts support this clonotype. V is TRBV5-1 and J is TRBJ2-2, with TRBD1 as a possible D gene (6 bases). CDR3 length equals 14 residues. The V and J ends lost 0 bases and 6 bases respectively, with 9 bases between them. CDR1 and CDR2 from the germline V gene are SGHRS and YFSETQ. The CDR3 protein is CASSLAEGAGELFF. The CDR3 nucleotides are TGCGCCAGCAGCTTGGCAGAGGGGGCCGGGGAGCTGTTTTTT.

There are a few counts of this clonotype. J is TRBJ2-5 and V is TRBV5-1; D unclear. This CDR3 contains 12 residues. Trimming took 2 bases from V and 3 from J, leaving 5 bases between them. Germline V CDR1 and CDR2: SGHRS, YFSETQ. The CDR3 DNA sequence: TGCGCCAGCAGCTTTCAAGAAGAGACCCAGTACTTC. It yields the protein CASSFQEETQYF.

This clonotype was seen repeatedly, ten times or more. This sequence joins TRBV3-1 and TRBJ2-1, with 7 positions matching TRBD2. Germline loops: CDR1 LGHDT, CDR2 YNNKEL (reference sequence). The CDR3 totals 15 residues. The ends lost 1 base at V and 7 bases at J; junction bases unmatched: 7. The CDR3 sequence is CASSQADLLANEQFF. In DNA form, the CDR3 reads TGTGCCAGCAGCCAAGCAGACTTACTAGCGAATGAGCAGTTCTTC.

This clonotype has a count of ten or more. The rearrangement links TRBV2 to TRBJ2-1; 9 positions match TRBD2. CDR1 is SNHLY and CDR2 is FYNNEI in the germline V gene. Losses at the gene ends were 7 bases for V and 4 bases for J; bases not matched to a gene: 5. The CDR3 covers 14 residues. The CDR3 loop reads CASMFAGGYNEQFF. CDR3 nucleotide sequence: TGTGCCAGCATGTTCGCGGGGGGGTACAATGAGCAGTTCTTC.

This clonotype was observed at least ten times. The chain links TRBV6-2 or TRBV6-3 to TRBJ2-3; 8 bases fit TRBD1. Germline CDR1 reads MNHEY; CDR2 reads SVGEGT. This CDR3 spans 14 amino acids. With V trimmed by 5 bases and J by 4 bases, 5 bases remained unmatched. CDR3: CASSKKQGADTQYF. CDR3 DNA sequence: TGTGCCAGCAGTAAAAAACAGGGGGCAGATACGCAGTATTTT.

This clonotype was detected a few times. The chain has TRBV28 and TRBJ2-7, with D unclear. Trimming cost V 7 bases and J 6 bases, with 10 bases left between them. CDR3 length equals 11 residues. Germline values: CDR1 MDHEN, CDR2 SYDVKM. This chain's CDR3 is CASTWDSEQYF. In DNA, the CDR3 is TGTGCCAGCACCTGGGATAGCGAGCAGTACTTC.

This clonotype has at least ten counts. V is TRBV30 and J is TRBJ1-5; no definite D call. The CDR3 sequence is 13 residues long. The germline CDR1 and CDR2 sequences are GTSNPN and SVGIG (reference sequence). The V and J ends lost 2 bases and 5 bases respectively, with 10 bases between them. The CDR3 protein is CAWSPHDHQPQHF. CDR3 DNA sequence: TGTGCCTGGAGTCCACACGATCATCAGCCCCAGCATTTT.

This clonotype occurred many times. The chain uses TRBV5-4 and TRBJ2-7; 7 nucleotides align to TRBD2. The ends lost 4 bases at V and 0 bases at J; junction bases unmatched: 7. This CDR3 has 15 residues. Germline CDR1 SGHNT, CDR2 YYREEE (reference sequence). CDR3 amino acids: CASSRGTSDSYEQYF. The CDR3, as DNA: TGTGCCAGCAGCCGGGGAACTAGCGACTCCTACGAGCAGTACTTC.

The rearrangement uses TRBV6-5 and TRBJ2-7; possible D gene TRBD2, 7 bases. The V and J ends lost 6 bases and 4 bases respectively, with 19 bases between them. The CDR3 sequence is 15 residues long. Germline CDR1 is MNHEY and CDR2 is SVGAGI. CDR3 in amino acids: CASSFPGRGAYEQYF. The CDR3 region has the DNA TGTGCCAGCAGCTTTCCGGGACGGGGGGCTTACGAGCAGTACTTC.

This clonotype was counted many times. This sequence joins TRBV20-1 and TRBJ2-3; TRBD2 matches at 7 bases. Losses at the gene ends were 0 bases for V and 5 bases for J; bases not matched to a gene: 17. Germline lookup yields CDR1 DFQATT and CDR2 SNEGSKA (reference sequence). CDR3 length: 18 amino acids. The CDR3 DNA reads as TGCAGTGCTAGAGATCGCGGCGGGACCCTTGGGGGGGGAGATACGCAGTATTTT. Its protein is CSARDRGGTLGGGDTQYF.

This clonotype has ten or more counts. The CDR3 coding sequence is TGCAGCGTAGAGGACAGGGGCAAACCCTCCTACGAGCAGTACTTC. Protein product: CSVEDRGKPSYEQYF. The J gene is TRBJ2-7, the V gene TRBV29-1; 9 nucleotides match TRBD1. Germline values: CDR1 SQVTM, CDR2 ANQGSEA. J gave up 0 bases and V 6 bases, and 9 bases lay outside the gene matches. This CDR3 has 15 amino acids.

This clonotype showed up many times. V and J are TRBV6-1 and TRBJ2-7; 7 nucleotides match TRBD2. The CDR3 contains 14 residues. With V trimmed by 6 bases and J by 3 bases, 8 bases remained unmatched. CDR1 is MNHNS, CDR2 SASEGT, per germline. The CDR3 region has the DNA TGTGCCAGCAGGCGGACTAGTTTGGTCTACGAGCAGTACTTC. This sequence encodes CASRRTSLVYEQYF.

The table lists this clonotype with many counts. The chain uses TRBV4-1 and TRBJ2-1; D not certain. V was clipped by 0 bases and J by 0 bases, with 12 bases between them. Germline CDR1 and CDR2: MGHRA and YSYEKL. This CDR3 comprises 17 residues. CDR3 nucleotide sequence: TGCGCCAGCAGCCAAGATCGAACTTCCAGCTCCTACAATGAGCAGTTCTTC. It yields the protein CASSQDRTSSSYNEQFF.

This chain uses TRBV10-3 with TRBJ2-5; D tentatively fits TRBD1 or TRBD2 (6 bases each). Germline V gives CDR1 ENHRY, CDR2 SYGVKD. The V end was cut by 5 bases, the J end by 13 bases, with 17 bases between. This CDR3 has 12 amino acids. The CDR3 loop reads CAISPSEGERYF. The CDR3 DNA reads TGTGCCATCAGTCCCTCGGAGGGGGAGAGGTACTTC.

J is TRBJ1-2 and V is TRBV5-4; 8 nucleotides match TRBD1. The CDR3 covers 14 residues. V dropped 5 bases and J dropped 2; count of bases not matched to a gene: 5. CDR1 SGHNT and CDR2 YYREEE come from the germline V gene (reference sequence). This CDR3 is CASRSGQVNYGYTF. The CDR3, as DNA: TGTGCCAGCAGGTCGGGACAGGTGAACTATGGCTACACCTTC.

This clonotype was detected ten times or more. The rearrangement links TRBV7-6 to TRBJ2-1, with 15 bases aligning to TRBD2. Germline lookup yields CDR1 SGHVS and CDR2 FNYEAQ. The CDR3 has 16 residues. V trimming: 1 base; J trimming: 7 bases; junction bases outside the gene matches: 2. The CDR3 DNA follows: TGTGCCAGCAGCTTAGGGACTAGCGGGGGGGATAATGAGCAGTTCTTC. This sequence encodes CASSLGTSGGDNEQFF.

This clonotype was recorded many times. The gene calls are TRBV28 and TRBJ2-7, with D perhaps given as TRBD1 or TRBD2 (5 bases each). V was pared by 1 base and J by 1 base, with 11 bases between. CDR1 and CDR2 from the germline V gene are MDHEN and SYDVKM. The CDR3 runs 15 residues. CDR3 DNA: TGTGCCAGCAGTTTATCTGGGGACGGATCCTACGAGCAGTACTTC. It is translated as CASSLSGDGSYEQYF.

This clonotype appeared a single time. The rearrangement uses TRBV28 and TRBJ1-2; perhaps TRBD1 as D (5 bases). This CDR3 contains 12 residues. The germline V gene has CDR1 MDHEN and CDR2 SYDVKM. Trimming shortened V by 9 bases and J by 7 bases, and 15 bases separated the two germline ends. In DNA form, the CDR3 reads TGTGCCAGTGGCGCGAGGGGCTTTGGCTACACCTTC. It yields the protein CASGARGFGYTF.

This chain's CDR3 is CSVAPGHGTGELFF. CDR3 coding DNA: TGCAGCGTAGCCCCGGGGCATGGCACCGGGGAGCTGTTTTTT. V gene TRBV29-1 combines with J gene TRBJ2-2; D is perhaps TRBD1 or TRBD2 (5 bases each). CDR1 SQVTM and CDR2 ANQGSEA come from the germline V gene. V was pared by 6 bases and J by 4 bases, with 15 bases between. This CDR3 has 14 amino acids.